These 17 T cell receptor beta chains share one sample of origin, sequenced in a study of technical replicates of blood from a few donors. Using immunoSEQ multiplex PCR, the repertoire was profiled, and TCRdb retains in-frame clones only, with some absent. The data show approximately 81,000 clones, around four fifths seen once. What was sequenced was PBMCs. Source of these receptors: a human donor in good health. Some clones in this sample may be carry-over from other donors' samples.

This rearrangement joins TRBV5-4 to TRBJ1-2; 7 bases match TRBD1. Germline V lookup: CDR1 SGHNT, CDR2 YYREEE (reference sequence). This CDR3 region has 12 residues. J was trimmed by 4 bases and V by 7 bases; bases with no gene match: 4. CDR3 coding DNA: TGTGCCAGCTCCGGGACAGCCTATGGCTACACCTTC. This translates into CASSGTAYGYTF.

This chain links TRBV15 with TRBJ1-3, with unresolved D. The CDR3 sequence is 15 residues long. V was trimmed by 5 bases and J by 0 bases, leaving 11 bases between them. The germline V gene encodes CDR1 LNHNV and CDR2 YYDKDF (reference sequence). CDR3 residues: CATSGRELSGNTIYF. Here the CDR3 DNA reads TGTGCCACCAGCGGACGGGAGCTCTCTGGAAACACCATATATTTT. Together with reference TRBV15 and TRBJ1-3, the CDR3 gives the full variable domain: DAMVIQNPRYQVTQFGKPVTLSCSQTLNHNVMYWYQQKSSQAPKLLFHYYDKDFNNEADTPDNFQSRRPNTSFCFLDIRSPGLGDTAMYLCATSGRELSGNTIYFGEGSWLTVV.

This rearrangement joins TRBV28 to TRBJ1-2, with D possibly matching TRBD1 (6 bases). Trimming stripped 2 bases from V and 4 bases from J, with 14 bases between. Looked up from germline, CDR1 is MDHEN and CDR2 is SYDVKM. The CDR3 runs to 15 residues. CDR3 sequence: CASSLEVGGGYGYTF. DNA of the CDR3: TGTGCCAGCAGTTTAGAAGTAGGGGGTGGCTATGGCTACACCTTC.

This clone was observed a few times. The chain links TRBV6-6 to TRBJ1-5; TRBD1 aligns across 7 bases. Germline CDR1 is MNHNY and CDR2 is SVGAGI (reference sequence). Germline trimming cut 6 bases from V and 3 bases from J; bases unmatched to any gene: 5. The CDR3 is 14 amino acids. The CDR3 protein is CASRSGQTNQPQHF. The CDR3 DNA follows: TGTGCCAGCAGATCGGGACAGACCAATCAGCCCCAGCATTTT.

The chain recombines TRBV5-5 with TRBJ2-7; tentative D call: TRBD1 (5 bases). Germline CDR1 is SGHKS and CDR2 is YYEKEE (reference sequence). Between the trimmed V and J ends, which lost 2 bases and 1 base, there was a span of 7 bases. The CDR3 is 13 residues long. CDR3 region: CASSFPGSYEQYF. In DNA, the CDR3 is TGTGCCAGCAGCTTTCCAGGGTCCTACGAGCAGTACTTC.

The rearrangement uses TRBV27 and TRBJ2-5, with TRBD2 matching 15 bases. Germline trimming cut 6 bases from V and 4 bases from J; bases unmatched to any gene: 6. The CDR3 spans 16 residues. Germline V gene lookup returns CDR1 MNHEY and CDR2 SMNVEV (reference sequence). The CDR3 DNA reads as TGTGCCAGCAGAGGACTAGCGGGAGGGATTGTAGAGACCCAGTACTTC. As protein: CASRGLAGGIVETQYF.

The chain couples TRBV9 to TRBJ2-1; 9 nucleotides line up with TRBD2. Germline values: CDR1 SGDLS, CDR2 YYNGEE. With V trimmed by 0 bases and J by 2 bases, 3 bases remained unmatched. CDR3 length: 16 amino acids. The CDR3 DNA reads as TGTGCCAGCAGCGTAGGTAGCGGGGGACCCTACAATGAGCAGTTCTTC. Translated, it gives CASSVGSGGPYNEQFF.

This chain uses TRBV29-1 with TRBJ2-7, with 7 bases lining up with TRBD2. The CDR3 extends over 13 amino acids. V lost 4 bases and J lost 0; bases outside the gene matches: 3. Germline CDR1 SQVTM, CDR2 ANQGSEA. Here the CDR3 DNA reads TGCAGCGTTGTGGCGGGAGACTCCTACGAGCAGTACTTC. Its protein product is CSVVAGDSYEQYF.

The rearrangement uses TRBV4-1 and TRBJ2-5, with D tentatively TRBD2 (6 bases). This CDR3 comprises 15 residues. Germline V gives CDR1 MGHRA, CDR2 YSYEKL. V lost 1 base and J 5 bases, leaving 14 bases between the germline ends. Written as DNA, the CDR3 is TGCGCCAGCAGCCAAGCCTCGGGAGCCTGGGAGACCCAGTACTTC. It translates to CASSQASGAWETQYF.

This chain uses TRBV6-1 with TRBJ1-5; D not resolved. CDR3 size: 16 residues. The V and J ends lost 0 bases and 15 bases respectively, with 24 bases between them. Germline V CDR1 and CDR2: MNHNS, SASEGT. This CDR3 reads CASSEARAAHGPMGHF. For the CDR3, the DNA is TGTGCCAGCAGTGAAGCGCGGGCCGCGCATGGCCCAATGGGGCATTTT.

For the CDR3, the DNA is TGTGCCAGCAGCTTAGGCGGGACTAGTAGTAATGAGCAGTTCTTC. Translated: CASSLGGTSSNEQFF. The genes are TRBV7-2 and TRBJ2-1; 8 bases map to TRBD2. The ends lost 1 base at V and 7 bases at J; junction bases unmatched: 6. There are 15 residues in the CDR3. Germline CDR1 reads SGHTA; CDR2 reads FQGNSA.

CDR3 DNA: TGTGCCAGCAGTTTTAGCCTCAACAATGAGCAGTTCTTC. It yields the protein CASSFSLNNEQFF. The chain has TRBV6-4 and TRBJ2-1; D remains ambiguous. The germline gives CDR1 MRHNA, CDR2 SNTAGT. CDR3 length: 13 residues. V lost 5 bases and J 5 bases, leaving 10 bases between the germline ends.

A few counts support this clone. The CDR3 coding sequence is TGTGCCAGCAGGCCCGGGACAGGGTTACGTGGCTACACCTTC. This codes for CASRPGTGLRGYTF. The V gene is TRBV7-9, the J gene TRBJ1-2; 9 bases fit TRBD1. The germline V gene has CDR1 SEHNR and CDR2 FQNEAQ (reference sequence). The V gene end was trimmed by 6 bases and the J gene end by 7 bases; junction bases not matched to a gene: 9. This CDR3 spans 14 amino acids.

The rearrangement joins TRBV2 to TRBJ1-6, with 9 nucleotides matching TRBD1. CDR1 is SNHLY, CDR2 FYNNEI, per germline. The CDR3 spans 15 residues. The V gene end was trimmed by 6 bases and the J gene end by 5 bases; junction bases not matched to a gene: 5. CDR3 amino acids: CASRAGTGNNSPLHF. The CDR3 region has the DNA TGTGCCAGCAGGGCGGGGACAGGGAATAATTCACCCCTCCACTTT.

This rearrangement joins TRBV4-1 to TRBJ2-3, with a weak D call TRBD1 (5 bases). Trimming stripped 0 bases from V and 1 base from J, with 11 bases between. Germline V gene data show CDR1 as MGHRA and CDR2 as YSYEKL. The CDR3 runs to 16 residues. The CDR3 DNA reads as TGCGCCAGCAGCCAAGATGCAGGGTTGGGCACAGATACGCAGTATTTT. Translated: CASSQDAGLGTDTQYF.

This clone was seen a few times. The chain has TRBV29-1 and TRBJ2-7; maybe TRBD1 (6 bases). CDR3 length equals 12 residues. V was cut by 5 bases and J by 2 bases, with 10 bases left in between. The germline CDR1 and CDR2 sequences are SQVTM and ANQGSEA. The CDR3 reads CSVRRGPYEQYF. The CDR3 nucleotides read TGCAGCGTTCGCAGGGGTCCCTACGAGCAGTACTTC.

This clone has more than one count but fewer than ten. The CDR3 nucleotides read TGTGCCAGCACCGACCTCGGGGTTGGGTATGGCTACACCTTC. It encodes CASTDLGVGYGYTF. The chain combines TRBV27 with TRBJ1-2, with D unresolved. The germline V gene encodes CDR1 MNHEY and CDR2 SMNVEV (reference sequence). The CDR3 has 14 residues. V lost 7 bases and J 5 bases, leaving 17 bases between the germline ends.